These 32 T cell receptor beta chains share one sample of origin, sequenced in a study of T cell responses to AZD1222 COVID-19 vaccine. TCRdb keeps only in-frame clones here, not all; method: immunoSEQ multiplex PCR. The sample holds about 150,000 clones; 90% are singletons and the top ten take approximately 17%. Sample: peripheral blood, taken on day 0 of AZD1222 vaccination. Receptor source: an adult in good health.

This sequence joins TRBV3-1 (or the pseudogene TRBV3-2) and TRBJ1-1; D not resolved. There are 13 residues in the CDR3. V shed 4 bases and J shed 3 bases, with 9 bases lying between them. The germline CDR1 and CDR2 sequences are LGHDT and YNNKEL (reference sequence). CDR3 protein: CASSRTGYTEAFF. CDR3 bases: TGTGCCAGCAGCCGAACGGGTTACACTGAAGCTTTCTTT.

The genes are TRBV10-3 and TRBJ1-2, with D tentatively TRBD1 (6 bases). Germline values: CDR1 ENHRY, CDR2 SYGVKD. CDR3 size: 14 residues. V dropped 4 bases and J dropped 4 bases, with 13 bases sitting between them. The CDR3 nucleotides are TGTGCCATCAGTGGGACAGCTGCCCCCTATGGCTACACCTTC. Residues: CAISGTAAPYGYTF.

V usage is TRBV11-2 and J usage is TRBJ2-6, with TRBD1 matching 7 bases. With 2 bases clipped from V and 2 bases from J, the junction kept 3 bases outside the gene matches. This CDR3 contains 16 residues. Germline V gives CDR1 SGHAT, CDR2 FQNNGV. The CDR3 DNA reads TGTGCCAGCAGCTTACTTACAGGGGCTGGGGCCAACGTCCTGACTTTC. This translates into CASSLLTGAGANVLTF.

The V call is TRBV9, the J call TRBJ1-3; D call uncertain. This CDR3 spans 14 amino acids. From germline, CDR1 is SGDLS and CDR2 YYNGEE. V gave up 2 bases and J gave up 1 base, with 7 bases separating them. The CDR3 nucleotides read TGTGCCAGCAGCGTCTATGGGTCTGGAAACACCATATATTTT. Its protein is CASSVYGSGNTIYF.

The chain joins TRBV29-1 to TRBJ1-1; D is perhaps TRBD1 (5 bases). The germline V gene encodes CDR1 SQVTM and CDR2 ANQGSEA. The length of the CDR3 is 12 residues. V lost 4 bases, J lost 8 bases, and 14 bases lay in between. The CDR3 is CSVVSRDLEAFF. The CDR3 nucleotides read TGCAGCGTTGTAAGCCGGGACCTCGAAGCTTTCTTT.

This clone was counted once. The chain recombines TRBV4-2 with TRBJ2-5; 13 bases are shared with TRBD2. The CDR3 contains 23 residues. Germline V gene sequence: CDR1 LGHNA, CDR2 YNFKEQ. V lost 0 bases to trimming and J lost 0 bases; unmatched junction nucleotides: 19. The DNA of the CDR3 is TGTGCCAGCAGCCAAGAGCGTCTAGCACCGGGACTAGCGGGGTTCGGGGACCAAGAGACCCAGTACTTC. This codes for CASSQERLAPGLAGFGDQETQYF.

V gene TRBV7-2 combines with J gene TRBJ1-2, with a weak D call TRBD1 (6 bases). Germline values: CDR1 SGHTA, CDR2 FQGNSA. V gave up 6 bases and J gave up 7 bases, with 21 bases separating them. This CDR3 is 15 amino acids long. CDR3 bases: TGTGCCAGCAGACCCCACGGGGGGGGCTCGGGTGGCTACACCTTC. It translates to CASRPHGGGSGGYTF.

CDR3 protein: CASRPGRSSYEQYF. The CDR3 nucleotides are TGTGCCAGCAGACCTGGACGGTCGTCCTACGAGCAGTACTTC. This chain links TRBV6-6 with TRBJ2-7; no definite D call. The CDR3 runs to 14 residues. Germline-derived CDR1 and CDR2 are MNHNY and SVGAGI (reference sequence). Between the trimmed V and J ends, which lost 6 bases and 1 base, there was a span of 13 bases.

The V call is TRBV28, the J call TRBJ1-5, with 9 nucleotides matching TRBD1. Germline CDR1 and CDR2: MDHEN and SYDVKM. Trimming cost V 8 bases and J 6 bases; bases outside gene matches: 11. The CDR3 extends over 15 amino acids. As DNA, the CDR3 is TGTGCCAGCGCATTGGGACAGGGATTTCGTCAGCCCCAGCATTTT. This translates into CASALGQGFRQPQHF.

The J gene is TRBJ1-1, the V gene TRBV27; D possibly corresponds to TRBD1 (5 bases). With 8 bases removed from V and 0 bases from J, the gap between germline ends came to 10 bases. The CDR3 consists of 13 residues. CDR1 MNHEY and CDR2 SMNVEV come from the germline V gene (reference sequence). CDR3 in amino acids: CASQKGVNTEAFF. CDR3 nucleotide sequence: TGTGCCAGCCAAAAAGGGGTGAACACTGAAGCTTTCTTT.

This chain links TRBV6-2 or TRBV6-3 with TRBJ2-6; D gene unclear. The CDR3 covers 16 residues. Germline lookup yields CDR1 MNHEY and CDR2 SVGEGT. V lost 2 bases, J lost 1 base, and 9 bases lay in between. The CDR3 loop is CASSYGRLSGANVLTF. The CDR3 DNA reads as TGTGCCAGCAGTTACGGTCGTCTATCTGGGGCCAACGTCCTGACTTTC.

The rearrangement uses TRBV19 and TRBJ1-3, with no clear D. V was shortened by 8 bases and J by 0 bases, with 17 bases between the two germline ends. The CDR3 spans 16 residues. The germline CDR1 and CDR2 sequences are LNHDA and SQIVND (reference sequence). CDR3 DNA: TGTGCCAGTCTAGGAGTGAGACGCAGCTCTGGAAACACCATATATTTT. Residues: CASLGVRRSSGNTIYF.

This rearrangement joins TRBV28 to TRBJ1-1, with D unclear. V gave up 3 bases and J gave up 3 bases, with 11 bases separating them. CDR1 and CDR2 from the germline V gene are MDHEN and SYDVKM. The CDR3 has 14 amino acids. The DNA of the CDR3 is TGTGCCAGCAGTTTTGCCCCCCGGGACACTGAAGCTTTCTTT. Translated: CASSFAPRDTEAFF.

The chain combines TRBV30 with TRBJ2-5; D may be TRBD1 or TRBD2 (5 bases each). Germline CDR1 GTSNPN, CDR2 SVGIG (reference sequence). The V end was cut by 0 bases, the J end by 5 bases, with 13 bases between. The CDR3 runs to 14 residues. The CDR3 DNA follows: TGTGCCTGGAGTGTACAGGCAGGGACGGAGACCCAGTACTTC. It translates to CAWSVQAGTETQYF.

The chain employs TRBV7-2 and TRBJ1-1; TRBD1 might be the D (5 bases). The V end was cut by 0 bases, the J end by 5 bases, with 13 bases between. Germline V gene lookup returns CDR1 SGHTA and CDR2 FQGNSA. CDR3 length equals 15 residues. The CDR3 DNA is TGTGCCAGCAGCTTAGCGCAAGCAGGGCGGACTGAAGCTTTCTTT. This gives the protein CASSLAQAGRTEAFF.

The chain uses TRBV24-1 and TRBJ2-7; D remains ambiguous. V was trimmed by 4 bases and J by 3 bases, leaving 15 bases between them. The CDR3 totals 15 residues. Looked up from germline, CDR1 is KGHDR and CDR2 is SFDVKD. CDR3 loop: CATSDNSGPYYEQYF. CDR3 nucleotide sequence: TGTGCCACCAGTGACAATTCCGGGCCTTACTACGAGCAGTACTTC.

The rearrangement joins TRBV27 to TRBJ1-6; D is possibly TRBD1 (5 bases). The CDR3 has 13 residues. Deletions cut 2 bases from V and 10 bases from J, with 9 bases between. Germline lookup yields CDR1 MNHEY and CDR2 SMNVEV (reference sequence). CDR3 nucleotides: TGTGCCAGCAGTTTAGGGGGTCGATCACCCCTCCACTTT. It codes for CASSLGGRSPLHF.

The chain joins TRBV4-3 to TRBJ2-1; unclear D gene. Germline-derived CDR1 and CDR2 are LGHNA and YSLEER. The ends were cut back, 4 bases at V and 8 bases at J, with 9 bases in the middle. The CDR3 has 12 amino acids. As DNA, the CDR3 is TGCGCCAGCAGCCCCGACTCCCATGAGCAGTTCTTC. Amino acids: CASSPDSHEQFF.

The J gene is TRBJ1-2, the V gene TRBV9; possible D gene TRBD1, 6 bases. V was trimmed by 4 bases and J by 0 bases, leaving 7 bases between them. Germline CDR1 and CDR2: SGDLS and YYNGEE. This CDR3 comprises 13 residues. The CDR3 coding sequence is TGTGCCAGCAGCCAGGGGACTAACTATGGCTACACCTTC. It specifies CASSQGTNYGYTF.

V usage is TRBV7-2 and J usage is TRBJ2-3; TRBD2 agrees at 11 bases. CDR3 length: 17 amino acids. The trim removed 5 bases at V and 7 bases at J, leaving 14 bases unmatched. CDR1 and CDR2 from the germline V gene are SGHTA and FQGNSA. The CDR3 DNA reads TGTGCCAGCAGCCCCTACCTAGCGGGGGGCGGATTTAATACGCAGTATTTT. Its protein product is CASSPYLAGGGFNTQYF. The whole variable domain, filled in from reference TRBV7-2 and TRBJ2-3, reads GAGVSQSPSNKVTEKGKDVELRCDPISGHTALYWYRQSLGQGLEFLIYFQGNSAPDKSGLPSDRFSAERTGGSVSTLTIQRTQQEDSAVYLCASSPYLAGGGFNTQYFGPGTRLTVL.

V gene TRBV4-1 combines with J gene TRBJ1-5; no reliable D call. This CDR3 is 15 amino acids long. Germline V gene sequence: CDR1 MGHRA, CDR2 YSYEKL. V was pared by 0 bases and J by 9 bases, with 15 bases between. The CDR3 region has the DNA TGCGCCAGCAGCCAAGATCTGACGGTCGGAGGGCCCCAGCATTTT. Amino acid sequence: CASSQDLTVGGPQHF.

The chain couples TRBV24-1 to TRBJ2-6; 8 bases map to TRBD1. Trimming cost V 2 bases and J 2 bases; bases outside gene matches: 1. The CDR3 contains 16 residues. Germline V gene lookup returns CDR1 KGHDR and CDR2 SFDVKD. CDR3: CATSDSDRAGANVLTF. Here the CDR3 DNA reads TGTGCCACCAGTGATTCGGACAGGGCTGGGGCCAACGTCCTGACTTTC.

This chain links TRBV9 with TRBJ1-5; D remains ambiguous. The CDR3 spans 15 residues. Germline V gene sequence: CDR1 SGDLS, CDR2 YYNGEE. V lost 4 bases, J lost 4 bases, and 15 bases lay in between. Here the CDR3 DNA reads TGTGCCAGCAGCCCCCGGGAGGGTATTAATCAGCCCCAGCATTTT. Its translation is CASSPREGINQPQHF.

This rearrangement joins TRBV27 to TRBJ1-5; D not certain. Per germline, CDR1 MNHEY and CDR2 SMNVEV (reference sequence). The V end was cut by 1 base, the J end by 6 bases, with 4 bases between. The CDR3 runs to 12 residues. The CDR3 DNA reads TGTGCCAGCAGTTTATGGGGTCAGCCCCAGCATTTT. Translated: CASSLWGQPQHF.

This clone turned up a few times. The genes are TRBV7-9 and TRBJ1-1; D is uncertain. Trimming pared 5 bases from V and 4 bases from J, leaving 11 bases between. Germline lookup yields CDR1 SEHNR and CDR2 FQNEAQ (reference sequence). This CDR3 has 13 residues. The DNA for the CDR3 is TGTGCCAGCAGCCGCGAGGGCGGCACTGAAGCTTTCTTT. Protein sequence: CASSREGGTEAFF.

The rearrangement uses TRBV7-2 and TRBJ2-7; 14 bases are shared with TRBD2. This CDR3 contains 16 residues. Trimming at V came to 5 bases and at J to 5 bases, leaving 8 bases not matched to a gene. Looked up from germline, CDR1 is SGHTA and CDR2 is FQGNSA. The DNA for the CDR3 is TGTGCCAGCAGCACGGGACTAGCGGGAGCAGGCCACGAGCAGTACTTC. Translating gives CASSTGLAGAGHEQYF.

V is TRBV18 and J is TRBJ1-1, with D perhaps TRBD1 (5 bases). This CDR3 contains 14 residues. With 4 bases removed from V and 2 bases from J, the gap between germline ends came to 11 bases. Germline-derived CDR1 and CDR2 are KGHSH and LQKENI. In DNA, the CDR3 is TGTGCCAGCTCACAGAGTAGGACAAACACTGAAGCTTTCTTT. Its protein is CASSQSRTNTEAFF.

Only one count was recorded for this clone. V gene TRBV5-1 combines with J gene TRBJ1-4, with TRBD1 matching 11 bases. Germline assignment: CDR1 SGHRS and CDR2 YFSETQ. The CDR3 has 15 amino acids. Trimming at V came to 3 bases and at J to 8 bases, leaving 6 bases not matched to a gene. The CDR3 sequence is CASSSSGTGGEKLFF. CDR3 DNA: TGCGCCAGCAGCTCTTCCGGGACAGGGGGAGAAAAACTGTTTTTT.

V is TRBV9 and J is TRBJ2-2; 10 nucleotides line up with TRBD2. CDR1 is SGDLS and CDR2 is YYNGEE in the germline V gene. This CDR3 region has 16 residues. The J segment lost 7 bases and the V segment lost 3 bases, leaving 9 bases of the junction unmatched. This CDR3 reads CASSAGTSAFFGELFF. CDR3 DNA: TGTGCCAGCAGCGCCGGGACTAGCGCCTTCTTCGGGGAGCTGTTTTTT. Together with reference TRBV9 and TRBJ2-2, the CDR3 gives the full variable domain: DSGVTQTPKHLITATGQRVTLRCSPRSGDLSVYWYQQSLDQGLQFLIQYYNGEERAKGNILERFSAQQFPDLHSELNLSSLELGDSALYFCASSAGTSAFFGELFFGEGSRLTVL.

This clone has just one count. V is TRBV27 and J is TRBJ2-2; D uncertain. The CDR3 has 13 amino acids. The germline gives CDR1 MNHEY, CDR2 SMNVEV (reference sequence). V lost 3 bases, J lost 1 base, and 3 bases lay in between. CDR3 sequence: CASSFRNTGELFF. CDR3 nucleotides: TGTGCCAGCAGTTTCCGGAACACCGGGGAGCTGTTTTTT.

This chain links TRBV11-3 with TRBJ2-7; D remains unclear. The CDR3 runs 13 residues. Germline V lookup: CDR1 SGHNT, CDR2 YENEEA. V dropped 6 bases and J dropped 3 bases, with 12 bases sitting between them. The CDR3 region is CASSLQTNYEQYF. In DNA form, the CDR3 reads TGTGCCAGCAGTCTCCAAACTAACTACGAGCAGTACTTC.

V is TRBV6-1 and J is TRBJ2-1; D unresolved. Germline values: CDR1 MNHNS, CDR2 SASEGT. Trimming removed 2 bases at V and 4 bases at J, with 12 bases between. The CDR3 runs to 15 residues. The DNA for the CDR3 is TGTGCCAGCAGTGAAACCCGACCAATTTACAATGAGCAGTTCTTC. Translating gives CASSETRPIYNEQFF.